The rows below give T cell receptor beta chains drawn from one sample of a study of T-cell memory formation after mild COVID-19. Each CDR3 protein is one row after TCRdb ran MiXCR on the 5' RACE reads. The table lists about 470,000 distinct CDR3 sequences, around a sixth of them singletons. The sequencing sample was made of PBMCs or a T cell subset sorted from them (not recorded which). These receptors came from an adult woman who had mild COVID-19 (a few samples of this study predate the infection). Cell type and time point are not known. CDR3s include the opening cysteine and the closing phenylalanine or tryptophan.

TRBV6-2/TRBV6-3	TRBJ2-3	CASSPQAELTDTQYF
TRBV7-9	TRBJ2-1	CASRKPPDNEQFF
TRBV9	TRBJ2-3	CASSVARGRVDTQYF
TRBV29-1	TRBJ1-4	CSGATTNEKLFF
TRBV12-3/TRBV12-4	TRBJ2-1	CASSLIGGGGKSFF
TRBV6-6	TRBJ1-1	CASGGEVKAFF
TRBV4-3	TRBJ2-4	CASSQDLSRQLLAKNIQYF
TRBV5-1	TRBJ2-1	CASSLDGARYNEQFF
TRBV29-1	TRBJ2-3	CSARTADTQYF
TRBV20-1	TRBJ2-1	CSASPPRTSGRVNRRFF
TRBV2	TRBJ2-1	CASSEGRRGRYNEQFF
TRBV7-2	TRBJ2-3	CASSLGSGRGTDTQYF
TRBV12-3/TRBV12-4	TRBJ2-7	CATSRGASDEQYF
TRBV11-2	TRBJ1-3	CASSGDRSSGNTIYF
TRBV6-2/TRBV6-3	TRBJ1-1	CASSPLDRAVFF